These T cell receptor beta chains were read from a single sample in a study of T cell repertoires in cytomegalovirus infection. Using its own MiXCR run on the reads, TCRdb lists one record per CDR3 protein. The sample yields about 320,000 distinct CDR3 sequences, more than 8% seen once. Sequencing used PBMCs. The receptors derive from a human donor in good health (CMV status not recorded). Some clones in this sample may be carry-over from other donors' samples. CDR3s include the opening cysteine and the closing phenylalanine or tryptophan. Each record gives: V gene, J gene, D gene, clone size, CDR3 DNA, CDR3 protein. The D gene is left open where the match is weak. Clone size is stated in some rows and not others, as once, few, many or a class when expanded.

TRBV7-2	TRBJ1-6	TRBD1	few	TGTGCCAGCAGCTCCCTCCCCGGACAGGGTGGATCACCCCTCCACTTT	CASSSLPGQGGSPLHF
TRBV10-3	TRBJ1-1	TRBD1	many	TGTGCCATCAGTGAGTCAAAACGGGACAGGGGGTTAAGGACTGAAGCTTTCTTT	CAISESKRDRGLRTEAFF
TRBV4-3	TRBJ1-1	TRBD1	few	TGCGCCAGCAGCCAAAAAGGGACAGGGGCGAACACTGAAGCTTTCTTT	CASSQKGTGANTEAFF
TRBV7-2	TRBJ1-1	-	many	TGTGCCAGCAGCTTAAAACTTGGAACTGAAGCTTTCTTT	CASSLKLGTEAFF
TRBV12-3/TRBV12-4	TRBJ1-5	TRBD1	many	TGTGCCAGCAGTTACCATACGACAGGGACCTATAGCAATCAGCCCCAGCATTTT	CASSYHTTGTYSNQPQHF
TRBV7-9	TRBJ2-4	TRBD2	-	TGTGCCAGCAGCTTGCTACCAGGGACTAGTACCTTCGGAAACATTCAGTACTTC	CASSLLPGTSTFGNIQYF
TRBV7-2	TRBJ2-7	TRBD2	-	TGTGCCAGCAGTCTGAGCGGGAGAAAATCCTACGAGCAGTACTTC	CASSLSGRKSYEQYF
TRBV7-6	TRBJ2-1	-	-	TGTGCCAGCAGCAGAACACCCTACAATGAGCAGTTCTTC	CASSRTPYNEQFF
TRBV6-1	TRBJ2-6	TRBD1	many	TGTGCCAGCAGGGACCGGGACAGGGTGATCGGGGCCAACGTCCTGACTTTC	CASRDRDRVIGANVLTF
TRBV7-9	TRBJ2-7	-	many	TGTGCCAGCAGCTTAGGACTCGGCTTGAGCTCCTACGAGCAGTACTTC	CASSLGLGLSSYEQYF
TRBV6-5	TRBJ2-3	-	-	TGTGCCAGCAAGGGGGCCCAACGGGGGGGCTGGACAGATACGCAGTATTTT	CASKGAQRGGWTDTQYF
TRBV12-5	TRBJ2-1	-	many	TGTGCTAGTGGTTTGGATTACCTGGGGGCTGAGCAGTTCTTC	CASGLDYLGAEQFF
TRBV28	TRBJ2-3	TRBD2	-	TGTGCCAGCAGTCCCCGTCAGAGGCCGCGGGGGAGGTTTGGGACGCAGTATTTT	CASSPRQRPRGRFGTQYF
TRBV28	TRBJ2-3	-	few	TGTGCCAGCCGGCGGCGGGCCCCCACAGATACGCAGTATTTT	CASRRRAPTDTQYF
TRBV4-3	TRBJ2-1	-	-	TGCGCCAGCAGCCAGGACGATTTCGAGCAGTTCTTC	CASSQDDFEQFF
TRBV4-3	TRBJ1-2	-	many	TGCGCCAGCAGCCAAGCATTAGTTTGGCAGGGCAGCCCAGGGGGCTACACCTTC	CASSQALVWQGSPGGYTF
TRBV6-6	TRBJ2-2	TRBD2	few	TGTGCCAGCAGATTACTAGCGGGAGTGCCCGGGGAGCTGTTTTTT	CASRLLAGVPGELFF
TRBV6-2/TRBV6-3	TRBJ2-3	-	-	TGTGCCAGCAGTCCATGGGCCCGCAGGGACACAGATACGCAGTATTTT	CASSPWARRDTDTQYF
TRBV11-2	TRBJ2-3	-	few	TGTGCCAGCAGCCAACAGGGTGGGGGGAGAACAGATACGCAGTATTTT	CASSQQGGGRTDTQYF
TRBV7-9	TRBJ1-1	-	-	TGTGCCAGCAGCTTTGAGCTTCTGGCTGAAGCTTTCTTT	CASSFELLAEAFF
TRBV7-9	TRBJ2-2	TRBD1	few	TGTGCCAGCAGCCTCTACCAGGACAGGGACGGGGAGCTGTTTTTT	CASSLYQDRDGELFF
TRBV7-2	TRBJ2-7	-	many	TGTGCCAGCAGCTTACGATCGGGAAAGATCTACGAGCAGTACTTC	CASSLRSGKIYEQYF
TRBV7-2	TRBJ1-2	-	many	TGTGCCAGCAGCTTACAGGGAGGGGTCTCCTATGGCTACACCTTC	CASSLQGGVSYGYTF
TRBV30	TRBJ1-5	TRBD1	-	TGTGCCTGGAGTCCAAGGACAGGGCTTTATAGCAATCAGCCCCAGCATTTT	CAWSPRTGLYSNQPQHF
TRBV29-1	TRBJ1-3	-	few	TGCAGCGTTACACACGGAAACACCATATATTTT	CSVTHGNTIYF
TRBV12-3/TRBV12-4	TRBJ2-1	TRBD1	few	TGTGCCAGCAGAAAACGGGACAGGGGGCGTCGGTCAAAATACAATGAGCAGTTCTTC	CASRKRDRGRRSKYNEQFF
TRBV14	TRBJ1-4	TRBD1	few	TGTGCCAGCAGCCGACAGGGGACTAATGAAAAACTGTTTTTT	CASSRQGTNEKLFF
TRBV6-5	TRBJ2-7	TRBD2	-	TGTGCCAGCAGTCCCCGGGAGGGGCTCTACGAGCAGTACTTC	CASSPREGLYEQYF
TRBV15	TRBJ2-1	TRBD2	-	TGTGCCACCGGCAGAGACGGGTCTAGCGGGAGCGTGGAGCAGTTCTTC	CATGRDGSSGSVEQFF
TRBV29-1	TRBJ2-1	-	-	TGCAGCGTTGAGGATCCGGCAGGGTTCTTGAATGAGCAGTTCTTC	CSVEDPAGFLNEQFF
TRBV12-3/TRBV12-4	TRBJ2-7	-	-	TGTGCCAGCAGCCCCGGAAGGAGGGGGCAGTACTTC	CASSPGRRGQYF
TRBV10-3	TRBJ1-1	-	many	TGTGCCATCAGTGACATCCGGCAGGGAGGTGGCCTCAGTACTGAAGCTTTCTTT	CAISDIRQGGGLSTEAFF
TRBV28	TRBJ1-1	-	many	TGTGCCAGCAGACAAACCATTGGGGGGAACACTGAAGCTTTCTTT	CASRQTIGGNTEAFF
TRBV4-2	TRBJ1-4	TRBD1	many	TGTGCCAGCAGCCACTTTACAGGGGTAGAGGAAAAACTGTTTTTT	CASSHFTGVEEKLFF
TRBV9	TRBJ2-3	TRBD1	-	TGTGCCAGCAGGGGGACAGGGGCCCAAACAGATACGCAGTATTTT	CASRGTGAQTDTQYF
TRBV12-3/TRBV12-4	TRBJ2-6	-	once	TGTGCCAGCACCCTTAGCACAGGGACTGGGGCCAACGTCCTGACTTTC	CASTLSTGTGANVLTF
TRBV7-3	TRBJ2-2	TRBD2	few	TGTGCCAGCAGCTTAAGTAATAGCGGGGGGACGAACACCGGGGAGCTGTTTTTT	CASSLSNSGGTNTGELFF
TRBV12-3/TRBV12-4	TRBJ2-5	TRBD1	many	TGTGCCAGCAGTACGGACAGGGCCAAAGAGACCCAGTACTTC	CASSTDRAKETQYF
TRBV7-8	TRBJ2-2	-	-	TGTGCCAGCAGCTTAGTGGGGGCAGGGTGGAACACCGGGGAGCTGTTTTTT	CASSLVGAGWNTGELFF
TRBV19	TRBJ2-1	-	few	TGTGCCAGTAGCCCTGCCGGGGCAGGGCCTTACAATGAGCAGTTCTTC	CASSPAGAGPYNEQFF
TRBV18	TRBJ2-1	-	few	TGTGCCAGCTCACCCGGGAGAAGCGATGAGCAGTTCTTC	CASSPGRSDEQFF
TRBV7-9	TRBJ1-2	TRBD1	many	TGTGCCAGCAGCTTAGCGGGGACAGGGTTGGCCGACACCTTC	CASSLAGTGLADTF
TRBV7-9	TRBJ2-1	-	many	TGTGCCAGCTCATACCCCGCAGTCTTC	CASSYPAVF
TRBV7-4	TRBJ1-1	-	few	TGTGCCAGCAGCGCAATGTCGGGGGGCGGGACTGAAGCTTTCTTT	CASSAMSGGGTEAFF
TRBV7-9	TRBJ2-7	-	many	TGTGCCAGCAGCTCAAGGACAGAATACTACGAGCAGTACTTC	CASSSRTEYYEQYF
TRBV6-2/TRBV6-3	TRBJ2-5	TRBD1	few	TGTGCCAGCAGTTACGGTACAGGGGCGTCCCAAGAGACCCAGTACTTC	CASSYGTGASQETQYF
TRBV15	TRBJ2-2	-	few	TGTGCCACCAGCCTGACAGGAATCGCCGGGGAGCTGTTTTTT	CATSLTGIAGELFF
TRBV7-8	TRBJ2-7	-	many	TGTGCCAGCAGCTTAACGGCAGCGGAGCAGTACTTC	CASSLTAAEQYF
TRBV29-1	TRBJ2-7	TRBD2	few	TGCAGCGTCCGTTCGCGGGAGAGCTCCTACGAGCAGTACTTC	CSVRSRESSYEQYF
TRBV7-2	TRBJ2-5	-	many	TGTGCCAGCAGCTTCGGGGGGCGCGGGGAGACCCAGTACTTC	CASSFGGRGETQYF
TRBV5-6	TRBJ1-1	-	few	TGTGCCAGCAGTCCACCCGGGGGAGTCACTGAAGCTTTCTTT	CASSPPGGVTEAFF
TRBV7-4	TRBJ2-3	TRBD1	-	TGTGCCAGCAGCTCCGGGGCGACAGGGGCCACAGATACGCAGTATTTT	CASSSGATGATDTQYF
TRBV7-2	TRBJ1-2	-	many	TGTGCCAGCAGCCTTACGGCTATCTATGGCTACACCTTC	CASSLTAIYGYTF
TRBV7-2	TRBJ2-1	-	-	TGTGCCAGCAGGCAAGGGGGGAGTGAGCAGTTCTTC	CASRQGGSEQFF